The entry below describes one T cell receptor beta chain. Its antigen remains unidentified. TCRdb processed the RACE reads anew with MiXCR; each CDR3 protein has one entry. The table lists around 150,000 distinct CDR3 sequences, about 14% of them singletons. Time point noted: patch test 1, 2 weeks after DPC sensitization. Treatment meaning: therapeutic diphenylcyclopropenone sensitization with weekly scalp DPC. The data were obtained in a study of human T cells and chemical hapten exposure. The wider study: Per-sample variation in TCR yield stemmed mainly from small pooled library volume differences.

Study-level results: Among TCRs, those above 1 in 1000 frequency were unaffected by DPC sensitization.

The sequenced sample was whole blood, obtained in connection with sensitization to the hapten diphenylcyclopropenone (DPC). The receptor's source is a young woman with alopecia areata. Some clones in this sample may be carry-over from other donors' samples.

CDR3 DNA: TGTGCCTGGAATCTTGACAGGGGAGTTGATGGCTACACCTTC. Its protein is CAWNLDRGVDGYTF. This sequence joins TRBV30 and TRBJ1-2; 8 bases agree with TRBD1. V shed 4 bases, J shed 6 bases, and the junction held 10 bases outside the gene matches. The CDR3 sequence is 14 residues long. From germline, CDR1 is GTSNPN and CDR2 SVGIG (reference sequence).